This T cell receptor beta chain was identified in a study of post-analysis software for immune sequencing data. Study-wide background: Relapsing-remitting, secondary progressive and progressive-relapsing multiple sclerosis were all included among the disease courses. Study results and caveats: Strong same-batch co-clustering of samples appeared with F measure clustering. A few TRBV segments, TRBV5-6, TRBV5-1 and TRBV20-1 among them, were found more frequent in patients than controls. There was significantly lower normalized Chao1 diversity in multiple sclerosis patients than in controls.

The CDR3 length is 14 residues. With V trimmed by 6 bases and J by 3 bases, 8 bases remained unmatched. CDR1 is KGHSH and CDR2 is LQKENI in the germline V gene. This clonotype was seen more than once but under ten times. Its antigen is not known. TCR beta cDNA libraries had unique molecular identifiers. Yield was 450,000 to 650,000 cDNA molecules from roughly 1 to 10 million T cells. MiXCR, applied by TCRdb to the PCR reads, yields one record per CDR3 protein. In the table there are some 800,000 distinct CDR3 sequences, 46% of which are singletons. This clonotype was sampled from a girl between 5 and 17 years old with multiple sclerosis. The rearrangement joins TRBV18 to TRBJ2-7; 7 nucleotides match TRBD2. The sequencing sample was made of blood. For the CDR3, the DNA is TGTGCCAGCTCCACACTAGCGAGAGTCTACGAGCAGTACTTC. This codes for CASSTLARVYEQYF.